The rows below give T cell receptor beta chains drawn from one sample of a study of cytomegalovirus exposure and HLA in healthy donors. Assay used: immunoSEQ multiplex PCR; TCRdb lists only in-frame clones, some missing. The table records fewer than 200,000 clones, approximately 80% of them present only once. Sample: PBMCs. All receptors come from a woman between 45 and 65 years old in good health and CMV-seropositive. CDR3s leave out the opening cysteine and the closing phenylalanine or tryptophan.

v_call cdr3_aa
TRBV7-8 ASSTHRTGQETQY
TRBV28 ASGNYGYT
TRBV5-4 ASSLRHRGSWETQY
TRBV6-5 ASTTSGRTNEQF
TRBV30 AWRETRGSPQY
TRBV29-1 SVEQGREQY
TRBV19 ASSSAGNTIY
TRBV6-4 ASSDSSGSSNEQF
TRBV6-5 ASRQTTGRGEQY
TRBV7-9 ASVVAGLGEQF
TRBV7-3 ASSQHRDQPQH